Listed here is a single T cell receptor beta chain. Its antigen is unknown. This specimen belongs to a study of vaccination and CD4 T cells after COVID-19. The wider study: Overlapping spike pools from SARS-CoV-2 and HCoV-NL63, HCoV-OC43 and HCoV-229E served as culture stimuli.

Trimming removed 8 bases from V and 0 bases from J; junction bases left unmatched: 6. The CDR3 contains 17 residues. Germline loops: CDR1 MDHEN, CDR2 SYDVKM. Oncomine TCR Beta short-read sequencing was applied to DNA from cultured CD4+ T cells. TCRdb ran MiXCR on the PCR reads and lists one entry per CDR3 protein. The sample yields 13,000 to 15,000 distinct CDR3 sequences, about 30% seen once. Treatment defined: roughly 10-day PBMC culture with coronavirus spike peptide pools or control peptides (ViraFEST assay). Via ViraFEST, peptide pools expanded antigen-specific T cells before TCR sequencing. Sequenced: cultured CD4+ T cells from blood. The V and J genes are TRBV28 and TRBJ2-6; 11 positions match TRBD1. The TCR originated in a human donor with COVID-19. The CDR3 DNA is TGTGCCAGCTCACGGACAGGGGGCAGCTCTGGGGCCAACGTCCTGACTTTC. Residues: CASSRTGGSSGANVLTF.